Each of the 30 T cell receptor beta chains below was sequenced from the same sample in a study of shared clonotypes between healthy human individuals. Assay used: immunoSEQ multiplex PCR; TCRdb lists only in-frame clones, some missing. The sample includes under 1 million clones, 80% to 95% of them seen just once. CD45RO negativity and positive selection for CCR7 defined naive CD8 cells, a population that excluded terminally differentiated effector memory CD45RA+ cells. The sequenced sample was naive CD8+ T cells sorted from blood. The receptors derive from a man aged 25-45 years in good health.

The rearrangement links TRBV29-1 to TRBJ2-1; 12 bases agree with TRBD2. V trimming: 4 bases; J trimming: 0 bases; junction bases outside the gene matches: 7. In germline, CDR1 is SQVTM, CDR2 ANQGSEA. The CDR3 has 17 residues. The CDR3: CSVGGLAGLSSYNEQFF. DNA for the CDR3: TGCAGCGTTGGAGGACTAGCGGGGTTGAGCTCCTACAATGAGCAGTTCTTC.

This clone came up a few times. V and J are TRBV10-1 and TRBJ2-2, with 10 nucleotides matching TRBD1. CDR1 and CDR2 (germline): WNHNN, SYGVQD (reference sequence). The V and J ends lost 3 bases and 6 bases, in that order; junction bases with no gene match: 4. This CDR3 is 15 amino acids long. CDR3 loop: CASSEGTGDSGELFF. DNA of the CDR3: TGCGCCAGCAGTGAAGGGACAGGGGATTCCGGGGAGCTGTTTTTT.

The rearrangement uses TRBV10-1 and TRBJ2-1, with D possibly being TRBD1 or TRBD2 (5 bases each). Germline CDR1 is WNHNN and CDR2 is SYGVQD (reference sequence). CDR3 length: 14 residues. V was clipped by 2 bases and J by 5 bases, with 10 bases between them. The CDR3 is CASSESQGHNEQFF. The DNA of the CDR3 is TGCGCCAGCAGTGAGAGCCAGGGACACAATGAGCAGTTCTTC.

This chain uses TRBV29-1 with TRBJ2-3; D gene ambiguous. The CDR3 runs 13 residues. Trimming removed 7 bases at V and 2 bases at J, with 13 bases between. Germline-derived CDR1 and CDR2 are SQVTM and ANQGSEA. CDR3 nucleotides: TGCAGCGGAACCAACGGAGCCACAGATACGCAGTATTTT. It specifies CSGTNGATDTQYF.

V usage is TRBV5-1 and J usage is TRBJ1-1; D unresolved. Germline V gives CDR1 SGHRS, CDR2 YFSETQ. Between the trimmed V and J ends, which lost 3 bases and 7 bases, there was a span of 7 bases. This CDR3 has 11 residues. The CDR3 region is CASSSDGEAFF. The CDR3 DNA sequence: TGCGCCAGCAGCTCGGACGGTGAAGCTTTCTTT. The full variable domain, with the rest looked up from reference TRBV5-1 and TRBJ1-1, is KAGVTQTPRYLIKTRGQQVTLSCSPISGHRSVSWYQQTPGQGLQFLFEYFSETQRNKGNFPGRFSGRQFSNSRSEMNVSTLELGDSALYLCASSSDGEAFFGQGTRLTVV.

The V call is TRBV15, the J call TRBJ1-1; D not resolved. The CDR3 length is 13 residues. Deletions cut 3 bases from V and 2 bases from J, with 7 bases between. CDR1 and CDR2 (germline): LNHNV, YYDKDF (reference sequence). CDR3 sequence reads: CATSRTLNTEAFF. The CDR3 DNA sequence: TGTGCCACCAGCAGGACATTAAACACTGAAGCTTTCTTT.

The V and J genes are TRBV21-1 and TRBJ2-1; the table's D gene call, TRBD2, was not cross checked with the DNA. TRBV21-1 is annotated as a pseudogene. This CDR3 region has 16 residues. In nucleotides, the CDR3 is TGTGCCAGCAGCAAAGCGGAAGGGAGTAATGGCAATGAGCAGTTCTTC. Amino acids: CASSKAEGSNGNEQFF.

The gene calls are TRBV27 and TRBJ2-3, with a tentative D call TRBD1 (6 bases). Germline CDR1 reads MNHEY; CDR2 reads SMNVEV (reference sequence). The CDR3 spans 12 residues. V was clipped by 6 bases and J by 4 bases, with 8 bases between them. CDR3: CASSKGADTQYF. CDR3 nucleotide sequence: TGTGCCAGCAGCAAGGGGGCAGATACGCAGTATTTT.

This clone has only a few counts. The chain carries TRBV9 and TRBJ1-2; D gene unclear. Germline assignment: CDR1 SGDLS and CDR2 YYNGEE. With 7 bases removed from V and 2 bases from J, the gap between germline ends came to 3 bases. This CDR3 is built from 10 residues. CDR3 sequence: CASGNYGYTF. CDR3 in DNA: TGTGCCAGCGGGAACTATGGCTACACCTTC.

The gene calls are TRBV28 and TRBJ2-1; TRBD2 is a possible D gene (6 bases). The CDR3 consists of 11 residues. Between the trimmed V and J ends, which lost 5 bases and 8 bases, there was a span of 7 bases. The V gene's germline CDR1 is MDHEN and CDR2 SYDVKM. The CDR3 nucleotides read TGTGCCAGCAGTCCTAGCGATGAGCAGTTCTTC. Its translation is CASSPSDEQFF.

This chain connects TRBV19 to TRBJ2-7; 8 bases fit TRBD1. Germline lookup yields CDR1 LNHDA and CDR2 SQIVND (reference sequence). The ends lost 3 bases at V and 6 bases at J; junction bases unmatched: 7. CDR3 length equals 14 residues. CDR3 in amino acids: CASSIAGQGTEQYF. Here the CDR3 DNA reads TGTGCCAGTAGTATTGCCGGACAGGGAACCGAGCAGTACTTC.

The gene calls are TRBV7-9 and TRBJ1-1, with D tentatively TRBD1 (5 bases). CDR3 length equals 13 residues. The germline V gene has CDR1 SEHNR and CDR2 FQNEAQ (reference sequence). The CDR3 region is CASRGGGDTEAFF. DNA for the CDR3: TGTGCTTCACGGGGAGGAGGGGACACTGAAGCTTTCTTT.

This clone appeared once. J is TRBJ2-7 and V is TRBV29-1; 8 nucleotides line up with TRBD2. Germline V gene sequence: CDR1 SQVTM, CDR2 ANQGSEA. This CDR3 is built from 13 residues. The V gene end was trimmed by 6 bases and the J gene end by 3 bases; junction bases not matched to a gene: 7. The CDR3 nucleotides read TGCAGCGTCTTAAGCGGGAGAGACTACGAGCAGTACTTC. Translated, it gives CSVLSGRDYEQYF.

The chain joins TRBV7-9 to TRBJ2-7, with TRBD1 identical over 7 bases. Trimming at V came to 6 bases and at J to 3 bases, leaving 23 bases not matched to a gene. CDR1 is SEHNR, CDR2 FQNEAQ, per germline (reference sequence). CDR3 length equals 19 residues. The CDR3 spells CASRASGGVKGERVYEQYF. In DNA form, the CDR3 reads TGTGCCAGCAGGGCCTCAGGGGGAGTAAAAGGGGAAAGGGTCTACGAGCAGTACTTC.

V and J are TRBV6-5 and TRBJ2-7; 8 positions agree with TRBD1. Germline CDR1 reads MNHEY; CDR2 reads SVGAGI. After removal of 0 bases from V and 4 bases from J, the junction contained 5 bases not matched to a gene. This CDR3 has 15 amino acids. Here the CDR3 DNA reads TGTGCCAGCAGTTACTCGCCAGGGGGCTATTACGAGCAGTACTTC. Its protein product is CASSYSPGGYYEQYF.

The V gene is TRBV2, the J gene TRBJ2-1, with 11 bases lining up with TRBD2. The CDR3 sequence is 15 residues long. V lost 5 bases, J lost 2 bases, and 2 bases stayed unmatched. Germline assignment: CDR1 SNHLY and CDR2 FYNNEI. CDR3: CASSTTSGTYNEQFF. The CDR3 region has the DNA TGTGCCAGCAGTACGACTAGCGGGACCTACAATGAGCAGTTCTTC.

With respect to this clone: The identical CDR3 is also encoded by other nucleotide sequences in the sample. The chain couples TRBV5-6 to TRBJ2-3; D remains ambiguous. Trimming left V 4 bases short and J 2 bases short, with 5 bases between. The CDR3 is made up of 12 amino acids. The germline V gene has CDR1 SGHDT and CDR2 YYEEEE. The CDR3 sequence: CASSLNTDTQYF. CDR3 sequence (DNA): TGTGCCAGCAGCCTGAACACAGATACGCAGTATTTT.

This clone was seen repeatedly, ten times or more. The chain combines TRBV6-1 with TRBJ2-1, with D tentatively TRBD2 (5 bases). Between the trimmed V and J ends, which lost 2 bases and 0 bases, there was a span of 11 bases. The CDR3 contains 16 residues. CDR1 and CDR2 from the germline V gene are MNHNS and SASEGT. The CDR3 spells CASSEQAANSYNEQFF. CDR3 DNA sequence: TGTGCCAGCAGTGAACAAGCGGCAAACTCCTACAATGAGCAGTTCTTC.

This chain uses TRBV19 with TRBJ2-7, with 9 nucleotides matching TRBD2. V was clipped by 3 bases and J by 4 bases; unmatched bases: 4. This CDR3 spans 14 amino acids. Looked up from germline, CDR1 is LNHDA and CDR2 is SQIVND (reference sequence). DNA of the CDR3: TGTGCCAGTAGTATGCTAGCGGGACTTTACGAGCAGTACTTC. This codes for CASSMLAGLYEQYF.

As regards this clone: Other DNA sequences in the sample encode the same CDR3. The V gene is TRBV9, the J gene TRBJ1-1; unclear D gene. V shed 0 bases and J shed 2 bases, with 5 bases lying between them. Germline V gives CDR1 SGDLS, CDR2 YYNGEE. This CDR3 region has 13 residues. The CDR3 DNA reads as TGTGCCAGCAGCGTAGCCGGTAACACTGAAGCTTTCTTT. Encoded protein: CASSVAGNTEAFF. Using reference TRBV9 and TRBJ1-1 for the parts outside the CDR3, the full variable domain is DSGVTQTPKHLITATGQRVTLRCSPRSGDLSVYWYQQSLDQGLQFLIQYYNGEERAKGNILERFSAQQFPDLHSELNLSSLELGDSALYFCASSVAGNTEAFFGQGTRLTVV.

This clone was seen once. J is TRBJ1-2 and V is TRBV27; D gene ambiguous. With 8 bases removed from V and 5 bases from J, the gap between germline ends came to 18 bases. From germline, CDR1 is MNHEY and CDR2 SMNVEV (reference sequence). This CDR3 is built from 14 residues. CDR3 DNA: TGTGCCAGCGGGTACCCAGACGAAGGATATGGCTACACCTTC. This translates into CASGYPDEGYGYTF.

In DNA, the CDR3 is TGTGCCAGCAGCCCCACTCCCCACACAGATACGCAGTATTTT. Translated: CASSPTPHTDTQYF. The J gene is TRBJ2-3, the V gene TRBV7-3; no reliable D call. The CDR3 loop spans 14 amino acids. Germline lookup yields CDR1 SGHTA and CDR2 FQGTGA. Deletions cut 5 bases from V and 2 bases from J, with 11 bases between. The complete variable domain, with remaining parts taken from reference TRBV7-3 and TRBJ2-3, reads GAGVSQTPSNKVTEKGKYVELRCDPISGHTALYWYRQSLGQGPEFLIYFQGTGAADDSGLPNDRFFAVRPEGSVSTLKIQRTERGDSAVYLCASSPTPHTDTQYFGPGTRLTVL.

The chain carries TRBV5-8 and TRBJ2-7, with D uncertain. V lost 5 bases, J lost 3 bases, and 12 bases lay in between. The length of the CDR3 is 13 residues. The V gene's germline CDR1 is SGHTS and CDR2 YDEGEE. CDR3 sequence (DNA): TGTGCCAGCAGTCAAGGACCCGTCTACGAGCAGTACTTC. This codes for CASSQGPVYEQYF.

This clone has a handful of counts. The genes are TRBV6-6 and TRBJ2-7; 10 bases fit TRBD1. V was clipped by 0 bases and J by 5 bases; unmatched bases: 1. The CDR3 consists of 14 residues. Per germline, CDR1 MNHNY and CDR2 SVGAGI (reference sequence). In DNA form, the CDR3 reads TGTGCCAGCAGTTACTCAGGGACAGGGGACGAGCAGTACTTC. Its translation is CASSYSGTGDEQYF.

V usage is TRBV5-1 and J usage is TRBJ2-3, with D possibly TRBD2 on 5 matching bases. Germline V gene lookup returns CDR1 SGHRS and CDR2 YFSETQ. The ends were cut back, 7 bases at V and 2 bases at J, with 20 bases in the middle. The CDR3 contains 16 residues. The CDR3 DNA is TGCGCCAGCGATACGGAGGTGGGGTATACCACAGATACGCAGTATTTT. Its protein product is CASDTEVGYTTDTQYF.

The rearrangement links TRBV15 to TRBJ2-1; D uncertain. V shed 6 bases and J shed 5 bases, with 14 bases lying between them. Germline V CDR1 and CDR2: LNHNV, YYDKDF (reference sequence). This CDR3 spans 14 amino acids. Here the CDR3 DNA reads TGTGCCACCAGGTCCAGCGAGCGAAACAATGAGCAGTTCTTC. As protein: CATRSSERNNEQFF.

V usage is TRBV7-9 and J usage is TRBJ2-7, with D perhaps matching TRBD1 (5 bases). From germline, CDR1 is SEHNR and CDR2 FQNEAQ (reference sequence). Between the trimmed V and J ends, which lost 6 bases and 7 bases, there was a span of 10 bases. The CDR3 spans 11 residues. The CDR3 DNA reads TGTGCCAGCAGGACAGCTTATGAGCAGTACTTC. This translates into CASRTAYEQYF.

The chain couples TRBV29-1 to TRBJ2-5; a weak D match, TRBD1 (6 bases). Germline V CDR1 and CDR2: SQVTM, ANQGSEA. V lost 2 bases to trimming and J lost 5 bases, with 9 bases between them. The CDR3 has 12 amino acids. Here the CDR3 reads CSVEKGVETQYF. The CDR3 coding sequence is TGCAGCGTTGAAAAGGGGGTGGAGACCCAGTACTTC.

The chain links TRBV15 to TRBJ2-7, with D unresolved. The germline CDR1 and CDR2 sequences are LNHNV and YYDKDF (reference sequence). The CDR3 is 12 amino acids. V lost 5 bases to trimming and J lost 3 bases, with 8 bases between them. CDR3 sequence reads: CATSGRNYEQYF. The CDR3 nucleotides read TGTGCCACCAGCGGACGAAACTACGAGCAGTACTTC.

This clone has a count of ten or more. The DNA of the CDR3 is TGTGCCAGCAGTTTCAGCCCCGGGACTTACAATGAGCAGTTCTTC. Translating gives CASSFSPGTYNEQFF. The rearrangement uses TRBV2 and TRBJ2-1; D may be TRBD2 (6 bases). V was pared by 5 bases and J by 4 bases, with 15 bases between. Germline CDR1 SNHLY, CDR2 FYNNEI. The CDR3 has 15 residues.